The 20 T cell receptor beta chains reported below all come from one sample, sequenced in a study of T cell responses to AZD1222 COVID-19 vaccine. Data came from immunoSEQ multiplex PCR; TCRdb stores just in-frame clones and leaves some out. The data show some 180,000 clones, with approximately 90% seen just once and approximately 1.7% held by the top ten. Sequenced here: peripheral blood, sampled 28 days after the second AZD1222 dose. The receptor source for this set is an adult who received the AZD1222 COVID-19 vaccine.

V usage is TRBV6-2 or TRBV6-3 and J usage is TRBJ2-1; D remains unclear. CDR1 is MNHEY, CDR2 SVGEGT, per germline. The ends were cut back, 4 bases at V and 5 bases at J, with 6 bases in the middle. The CDR3 spans 12 residues. CDR3 sequence (DNA): TGTGCCAGCAGTTGGCTAAACAATGAGCAGTTCTTC. As protein: CASSWLNNEQFF.

The genes are TRBV6-4 and TRBJ1-6; D remains unclear. Germline V CDR1 and CDR2: MRHNA, SNTAGT. The length of the CDR3 is 13 residues. Trimming took 8 bases from V and 3 from J, leaving 8 bases between them. CDR3: CASRGNYNSPLHF. The CDR3 nucleotides read TGTGCCAGCCGGGGTAACTATAATTCACCCCTCCACTTT.

The V gene is TRBV5-4, the J gene TRBJ2-5; D perhaps matches TRBD1 (6 bases). From germline, CDR1 is SGHNT and CDR2 YYREEE (reference sequence). Deletions cut 4 bases from V and 5 bases from J, with 15 bases between. The CDR3 spans 14 residues. CDR3 nucleotide sequence: TGTGCCAGCAGCCTGGCCCACAGGGAGGAGACCCAGTACTTC. Amino acid sequence: CASSLAHREETQYF.

The J gene is TRBJ2-7, the V gene TRBV19, with D perhaps given as TRBD1 or TRBD2 (5 bases each). From germline, CDR1 is LNHDA and CDR2 SQIVND (reference sequence). This CDR3 has 12 residues. Trimming left V 8 bases short and J 2 bases short, with 10 bases between. The CDR3 coding sequence is TGTGCCAGTGGGGACGGCACCTACGAGCAGTACTTC. The encoded protein is CASGDGTYEQYF.

This sequence joins TRBV5-1 and TRBJ1-2; a possible D gene is TRBD1 (5 bases). The CDR3 contains 14 residues. The V end was cut by 4 bases, the J end by 0 bases, with 10 bases between. From germline, CDR1 is SGHRS and CDR2 YFSETQ. In nucleotides, the CDR3 is TGCGCCAGCAGCCCAGGGACGGCTAACTATGGCTACACCTTC. Protein: CASSPGTANYGYTF. The full variable domain, with the rest looked up from reference TRBV5-1 and TRBJ1-2, is KAGVTQTPRYLIKTRGQQVTLSCSPISGHRSVSWYQQTPGQGLQFLFEYFSETQRNKGNFPGRFSGRQFSNSRSEMNVSTLELGDSALYLCASSPGTANYGYTFGSGTRLTVV.

V gene TRBV6-2 or TRBV6-3 combines with J gene TRBJ1-5, with TRBD1 identical over 8 bases. V gave up 2 bases and J gave up 4 bases; unmatched junction bases: 1. This CDR3 is 14 amino acids long. In germline, CDR1 is MNHEY, CDR2 SVGEGT. CDR3 region: CASSYDRGNQPQHF. For the CDR3, the DNA is TGTGCCAGCAGTTACGACAGGGGAAATCAGCCCCAGCATTTT.

In DNA, the CDR3 is TGCGCCAGCAGCCAAGCTCCAGGAAGCGGTAATATTTACGAGCAGTACTTC. This encodes CASSQAPGSGNIYEQYF. The chain uses TRBV4-1 and TRBJ2-7; tentatively, D is TRBD2 (5 bases). This CDR3 is built from 17 residues. From germline, CDR1 is MGHRA and CDR2 YSYEKL. V lost 1 base and J lost 4, with 20 bases in between.

This clone was seen a single time. The gene calls are TRBV19 and TRBJ1-2; 10 positions match TRBD1. Germline V CDR1 and CDR2: LNHDA, SQIVND (reference sequence). This CDR3 comprises 14 residues. The ends lost 9 bases at V and 2 bases at J; junction bases unmatched: 6. In DNA, the CDR3 is TGTGCCAGCTTTGACAGGGGGCGAAACTATGGCTACACCTTC. This codes for CASFDRGRNYGYTF.

The genes are TRBV5-1 and TRBJ2-2; D gene unclear. CDR3 length: 15 residues. Trimming removed 4 bases at V and 5 bases at J, with 15 bases between. CDR1 and CDR2 (germline): SGHRS, YFSETQ. The CDR3 loop is CASSQIKHQTGELFF. Written as DNA, the CDR3 is TGCGCCAGCAGCCAAATTAAACACCAGACCGGGGAGCTGTTTTTT.

J is TRBJ2-7 and V is TRBV2; 7 bases match TRBD2. Germline CDR1 reads SNHLY; CDR2 reads FYNNEI. This CDR3 spans 16 amino acids. After removal of 7 bases from V and 4 bases from J, the junction contained 16 bases not matched to a gene. DNA for the CDR3: TGTGCCAGCAATCCTTCTTCCGGGACTACCTTATACGAGCAGTACTTC. It specifies CASNPSSGTTLYEQYF.

The J gene is TRBJ1-1, the V gene TRBV4-2, with a weak D call TRBD1 (6 bases). The CDR3 is made up of 15 amino acids. Germline V gene sequence: CDR1 LGHNA, CDR2 YNFKEQ. Trimming pared 1 base from V and 0 bases from J, leaving 9 bases between. CDR3: CASSQVGQMNTEAFF. Here the CDR3 DNA reads TGTGCCAGCAGCCAAGTAGGACAGATGAACACTGAAGCTTTCTTT.

The chain carries TRBV5-1 and TRBJ2-1, with a tentative D call TRBD2 (5 bases). Germline V lookup: CDR1 SGHRS, CDR2 YFSETQ. The germline V and J ends were trimmed by 5 bases and 3 bases, with 15 bases remaining between them. The length of the CDR3 is 15 residues. CDR3 residues: CASRQRESNYNEQFF. In nucleotides, the CDR3 is TGCGCCAGCAGGCAGAGGGAATCGAACTACAATGAGCAGTTCTTC.

V gene TRBV7-9 combines with J gene TRBJ2-1; TRBD2 aligns across 9 bases. Trimming cost V 5 bases and J 7 bases; bases outside gene matches: 9. This CDR3 region has 15 residues. Germline V lookup: CDR1 SEHNR, CDR2 FQNEAQ (reference sequence). The CDR3 DNA follows: TGTGCCAGCAGCCTCGCTCTAGCGGGACCGAATGAGCAGTTCTTC. It encodes CASSLALAGPNEQFF.

The rearrangement links TRBV11-2 to TRBJ1-1; no firm D call. The V gene lost 5 bases and the J gene lost 11 bases, with 12 bases spanning the gap. Germline V gene data show CDR1 as SGHAT and CDR2 as FQNNGV. The CDR3 is made up of 11 amino acids. The CDR3 nucleotides read TGTGCCAGCAGCCCCTACTATGGGGCTTTCTTT. It yields the protein CASSPYYGAFF.

The DNA of the CDR3 is TGTGCCAGAAGCCCTAAGAGGGGTCATAGGGCTTTCTTT. The encoded protein is CARSPKRGHRAFF. The chain employs TRBV7-5 and TRBJ1-1. TRBV7-5 is tagged as a pseudogene. CDR3 length equals 13 residues.

The chain combines TRBV9 with TRBJ1-2; possible D gene TRBD1, 6 bases. The CDR3 extends over 14 amino acids. CDR1 and CDR2 (germline): SGDLS, YYNGEE. Trimming took off 3 bases at V and 4 bases at J, with 13 bases between the two ends. The CDR3 DNA follows: TGTGCCAGCAGCGGCAGGGGCAGTACCTATGGCTACACCTTC. This gives the protein CASSGRGSTYGYTF.

The V gene is TRBV18, the J gene TRBJ2-7; either TRBD1 or TRBD2 may fit D (6 bases each). V dropped 6 bases and J dropped 6 bases, with 15 bases sitting between them. The CDR3 sequence is 13 residues long. CDR1 and CDR2 (germline): KGHSH, LQKENI. The CDR3 DNA reads as TGTGCCAGCTCCGAGTTACAGGGAGGCGAGCAGTACTTC. Translating gives CASSELQGGEQYF.

The chain links TRBV6-5 to TRBJ1-1; TRBD1 matches 7 bases. The CDR3 runs to 14 residues. Trimming took 6 bases from V and 3 from J; bases not matched to a gene: 7. Germline values: CDR1 MNHEY, CDR2 SVGAGI. The DNA of the CDR3 is TGTGCCAGCAGGATACACAGGGGCGACACTGAAGCTTTCTTT. Translation: CASRIHRGDTEAFF.

The chain uses TRBV7-9 and TRBJ2-1; 8 bases are shared with TRBD2. The CDR3 is made up of 15 amino acids. In germline, CDR1 is SEHNR, CDR2 FQNEAQ (reference sequence). Germline trimming cut 5 bases from V and 7 bases from J; bases unmatched to any gene: 10. This chain's CDR3 is CASSLSMSGSNEQFF. CDR3 DNA: TGTGCCAGCAGCCTGTCCATGAGCGGGAGTAATGAGCAGTTCTTC.

Only one count was recorded for this clone. This chain joins TRBV5-1 and TRBJ1-4; tentatively, D is TRBD1 (6 bases). Germline V gene data show CDR1 as SGHRS and CDR2 as YFSETQ. This CDR3 region has 15 residues. V gave up 2 bases and J gave up 2 bases, with 10 bases separating them. CDR3 nucleotide sequence: TGCGCCAGCAGCTTACAGGGATACACTAATGAAAAACTGTTTTTT. This codes for CASSLQGYTNEKLFF.